This TCR beta chain originates from a study of shared clonotypes between healthy human individuals. Data came from immunoSEQ multiplex PCR; TCRdb stores just in-frame clones and leaves some out. The sample shows about half a million clones, about four fifths of them seen only once. The CDR3 length is 13 residues. Germline V gene lookup returns CDR1 SGHAT and CDR2 FQNNGV. V shed 1 base and J shed 1 base, with 2 bases lying between them. The chain is built from TRBV11-2 and TRBJ2-1; no firm D call. The specimen was PBMCs. This sequence originates from a woman aged 40 to 50 in good health. Some clones in this sample may be carry-over from other donors' samples. CDR3 bases: TGTGCCAGCAGCTTAGCTTCCTACAATGAGCAGTTCTTC. It specifies CASSLASYNEQFF.